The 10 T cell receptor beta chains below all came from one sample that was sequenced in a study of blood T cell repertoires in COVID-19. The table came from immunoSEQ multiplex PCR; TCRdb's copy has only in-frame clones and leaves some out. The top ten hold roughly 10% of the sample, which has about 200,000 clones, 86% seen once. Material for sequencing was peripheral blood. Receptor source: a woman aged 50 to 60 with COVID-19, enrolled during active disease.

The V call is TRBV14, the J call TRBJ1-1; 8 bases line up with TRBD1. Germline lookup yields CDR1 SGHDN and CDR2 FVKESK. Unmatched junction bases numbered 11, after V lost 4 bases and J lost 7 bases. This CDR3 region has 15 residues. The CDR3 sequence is CASSLLTGVRNEAFF. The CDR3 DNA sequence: TGTGCCAGCAGCCTCCTGACAGGGGTTAGGAATGAAGCTTTCTTT.

DNA of the CDR3: TGTGCCAGTAGTGCGGCGGTCCAGAATTCACCCCTCCACTTT. Translation gives CASSAAVQNSPLHF. V usage is TRBV19 and J usage is TRBJ1-6; D not resolved. Trimming took 5 bases from V and 7 from J, leaving 12 bases between them. CDR1 LNHDA and CDR2 SQIVND come from the germline V gene (reference sequence). CDR3 length: 14 amino acids.

The CDR3 region has the DNA TGCGCCAGCAGCTTGGGCACGGGGTCTGAGTCAGATACGCAGTATTTT. This encodes CASSLGTGSESDTQYF. This chain uses TRBV5-1 with TRBJ2-3; D might be TRBD2 (5 bases). CDR1 is SGHRS, CDR2 YFSETQ, per germline. The CDR3 consists of 16 residues. Trimming pared 0 bases from V and 4 bases from J, leaving 15 bases between.

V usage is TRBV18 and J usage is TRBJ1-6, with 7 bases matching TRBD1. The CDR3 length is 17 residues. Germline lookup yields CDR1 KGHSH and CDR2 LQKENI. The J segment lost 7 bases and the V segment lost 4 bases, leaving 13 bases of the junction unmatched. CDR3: CASSRDRALVLNSPLHF. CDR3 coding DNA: TGTGCCAGCTCACGAGACAGGGCCCTAGTCCTAAATTCACCCCTCCACTTT.

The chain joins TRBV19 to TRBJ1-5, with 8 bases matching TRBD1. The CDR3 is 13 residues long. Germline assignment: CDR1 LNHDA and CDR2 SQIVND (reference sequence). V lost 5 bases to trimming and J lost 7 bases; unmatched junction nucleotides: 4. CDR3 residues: CASSGDRGQPQHF. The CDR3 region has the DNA TGTGCCAGTAGTGGAGACAGGGGACAGCCCCAGCATTTT.

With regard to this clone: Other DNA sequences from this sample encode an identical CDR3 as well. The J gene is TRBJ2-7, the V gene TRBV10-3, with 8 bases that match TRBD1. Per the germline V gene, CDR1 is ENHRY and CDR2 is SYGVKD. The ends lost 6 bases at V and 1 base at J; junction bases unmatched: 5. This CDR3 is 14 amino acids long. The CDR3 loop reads CAISPGQGSYEQYF. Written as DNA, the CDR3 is TGTGCCATCAGCCCCGGACAGGGTTCCTACGAGCAGTACTTC.

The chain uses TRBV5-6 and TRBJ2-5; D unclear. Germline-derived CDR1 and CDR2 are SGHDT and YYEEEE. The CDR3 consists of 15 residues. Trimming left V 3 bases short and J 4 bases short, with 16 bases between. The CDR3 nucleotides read TGTGCCAGCAGCTCAGGCGCTCTCGACCCAGAGACCCAGTACTTC. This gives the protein CASSSGALDPETQYF.

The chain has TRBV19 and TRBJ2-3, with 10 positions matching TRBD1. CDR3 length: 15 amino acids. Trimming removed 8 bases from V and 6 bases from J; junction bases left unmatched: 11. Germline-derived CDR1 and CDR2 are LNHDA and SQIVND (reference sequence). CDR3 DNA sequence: TGTGCCAGTTCCGTCGGGACAGGGGACTGGGATACGCAGTATTTT. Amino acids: CASSVGTGDWDTQYF.

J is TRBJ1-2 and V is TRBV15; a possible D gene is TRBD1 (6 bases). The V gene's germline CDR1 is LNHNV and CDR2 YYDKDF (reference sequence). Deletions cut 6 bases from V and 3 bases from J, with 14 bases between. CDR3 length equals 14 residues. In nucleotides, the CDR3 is TGTGCCACCAGTGAAGGCAGGGGCTACTATGGCTACACCTTC. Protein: CATSEGRGYYGYTF.

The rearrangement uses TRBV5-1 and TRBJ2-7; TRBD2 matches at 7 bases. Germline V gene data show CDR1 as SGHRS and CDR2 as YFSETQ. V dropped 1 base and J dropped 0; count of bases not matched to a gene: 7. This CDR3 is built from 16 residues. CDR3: CASSLSMRGSSYEQYV. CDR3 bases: TGCGCCAGCAGCTTGTCAATGCGGGGGAGCTCCTACGAGCAGTACGTC.